These T cell receptor beta chains were read from a single sample in a study of control samples from healthy donors and cancer patients. The table came from immunoSEQ multiplex PCR; TCRdb's copy has only in-frame clones and leaves some out. Among about 100,000 clones listed, roughly 87% were seen once. Material for sequencing was blood. These receptors came from a woman aged 50 to 60 in good health. CDR3s include the opening cysteine and the closing phenylalanine or tryptophan. The D gene is left open where the match is weak. A clone size is listed for some rows: how often the clone was seen (once, few, many), or a class if it is expanded.

V gene	clone size	D gene	J gene	CDR3 DNA	CDR3 protein
TRBV30	NA	NA	TRBJ1-6	TGTGCCTGGATCCAGGGCAGGGCGAATTCACCCCTCCACTTT	CAWIQGRANSPLHF
TRBV11-3	NA	TRBD2	TRBJ2-3	TGTGCCAGCAGCCGCTTAGCGGGAGACGCAGATACGCAGTATTTT	CASSRLAGDADTQYF
TRBV5-4	NA	NA	TRBJ2-5	TGTGCCAGCGGAGAACCGGAGAGACCGCGTGGCGAGACCCAGTACTTC	CASGEPERPRGETQYF
TRBV25-1	NA	NA	TRBJ2-1	TGTGCCAGCAGCCAGACAGGACTACAGCAGTTCTTC	CASSQTGLQQFF
TRBV7-6	NA	TRBD2	TRBJ2-3	TGTGCCAGCAGCTCAGAGGGACTAGCGGCCCAGGCAGATACGCAGTATTTT	CASSSEGLAAQADTQYF
TRBV27	NA	NA	TRBJ2-3	TGTGCCAGCAGACGAGGGCGAACCGACGCGGCAGATACGCAGTATTTT	CASRRGRTDAADTQYF
TRBV6-5	NA	TRBD2	TRBJ2-1	TGTGCCAGCAGTTACAGGGCTAGCGGGTATGAGCAGTTCTTC	CASSYRASGYEQFF
TRBV5-1	NA	TRBD2	TRBJ2-1	TGCGCCAGCAGCTTAACACAAACTAGCGGGAGGAACGATGAGCAGTTCTTC	CASSLTQTSGRNDEQFF
TRBV7-9	few	NA	TRBJ2-2	TGTGCCAGCACCAGCGGGTCAGCCAACACCGGGGAGCTGTTTTTT	CASTSGSANTGELFF
TRBV6-2/TRBV6-3	NA	NA	TRBJ1-5	TGTGCCAGCAGTTACGAAACATCCGGCGGGGTTCGAAGCAATCAGCCCCAGCATTTT	CASSYETSGGVRSNQPQHF
TRBV19	few	NA	TRBJ1-3	TGTGCCAGTAGTATAGATTGGGACGGCGGAAACACCATATATTTT	CASSIDWDGGNTIYF
TRBV4-1	NA	NA	TRBJ2-1	TGCGCCAGCAGCCAAGATAGCCCTAGCTTCAGCTCCTACAATGAGCAGTTCTTC	CASSQDSPSFSSYNEQFF
TRBV23-1	NA	NA	TRBJ2-6	TGCGCCAGCAGTCCTCTTAGGTGTGGGGCCAACGTCCTGACTTTC	CASSPLRCGANVLTF
TRBV5-1	NA	NA	TRBJ1-2	TGCGCCAGCAGGTTAGACTATGGCTACACCTTC	CASRLDYGYTF
TRBV5-1	NA	NA	TRBJ2-1	TGCGCCAGCAGCTCAAAAGCCACAGTCTACTACAATGAGCAGTTCTTC	CASSSKATVYYNEQFF
TRBV19	NA	NA	TRBJ2-3	TGTGCCAGTAGTGTAGGGGGAAGCACAGATACGCAGTATTTT	CASSVGGSTDTQYF
TRBV11-1	NA	TRBD2	TRBJ2-1	TGTGCCAGCAGCTTAGAGCTAGCGGGAGGTGAGCAGTTCTTC	CASSLELAGGEQFF
TRBV2	NA	TRBD1	TRBJ2-3	TGTGCCAGATCCGGGACAGAGGGGACAGATACGCAGTATTTT	CARSGTEGTDTQYF
TRBV3-1/TRBV3-2	few	TRBD1	TRBJ1-2	TGTGCCAGCATCACGACAGGGAGGTCGATGATCACCTTC	CASITTGRSMITF
TRBV28	NA	NA	TRBJ2-4	TGTGCCAGCAGCCCTAGAGTAGGGTACAAAAACATTCAGTACTTC	CASSPRVGYKNIQYF
TRBV5-6	NA	TRBD2	TRBJ2-3	TGTGCCAGCAGCCCTAGCGGGAGGGCCTCAGATACGCAGTATTTT	CASSPSGRASDTQYF
TRBV6-6	NA	TRBD1	TRBJ1-5	TGTGCCAGCAGTTACGGAAGACAGGGGCATCAGCCCCAGCATTTT	CASSYGRQGHQPQHF
TRBV25-1	NA	NA	TRBJ2-7	TGTGCCAGCAGATTGGTTGGCGAGCAGTACTTC	CASRLVGEQYF
TRBV5-1	NA	NA	TRBJ2-5	TGCGCCAGCACCCCAGGAGGGCCTGAAGAGACCCAGTACTTC	CASTPGGPEETQYF
TRBV6-5	once	TRBD1	TRBJ1-2	TGTGCCAGCACCCAAGGACAGGCCGCTGGCTACACCTTC	CASTQGQAAGYTF
TRBV29-1	NA	NA	TRBJ2-1	TGCAGCAAATGGGACCGACTGGGTGAGCAGTTCTTC	CSKWDRLGEQFF
TRBV3-1/TRBV3-2	NA	NA	TRBJ1-6	TGTGCCAGCAGCCCGGGAACTGTGTATAATTCACCCCTCCACTTT	CASSPGTVYNSPLHF
TRBV11-2	NA	TRBD2	TRBJ2-1	TGTGCCAGCAGCGCGATACTAGCGGGAGGCAATGAGCAGTTCTTC	CASSAILAGGNEQFF
TRBV2	once	NA	TRBJ1-2	TGTGCCAGTTCCAACACAATTCGAGGCGGCTACACCTTC	CASSNTIRGGYTF
TRBV19	NA	NA	TRBJ2-5	TGTGCCAGTAGCGACGGCGGGGTCCACGGGACCCAGTACTTC	CASSDGGVHGTQYF
TRBV27	NA	TRBD2	TRBJ2-1	TGTGCCAGCAGCTATCCCTCAAGCGGGAGGAGCTCCTACAATGAGCAGTTCTTC	CASSYPSSGRSSYNEQFF
TRBV7-8	NA	NA	TRBJ2-7	TGTGCCAGCAGCCGGCGGGACAGCTCCTACGAGCAGTACTTC	CASSRRDSSYEQYF
TRBV11-2	once	TRBD2	TRBJ2-3	TGTGCCAGCGCGGGGGGACCTCTCCCAGATACGCAGTATTTT	CASAGGPLPDTQYF
TRBV6-4	once	NA	TRBJ1-3	TGTGCCAGCAGTGTGGGGTCCGGAAACACCATATATTTT	CASSVGSGNTIYF
TRBV6-5	NA	NA	TRBJ1-2	TGTGCCAGCAGTTACTCATACGGTCGAGGCGGCTACACCTTC	CASSYSYGRGGYTF
TRBV7-3	NA	NA	TRBJ2-1	TGTGCCAGCAGCTTGGGACGTACGCAGTTCTTC	CASSLGRTQFF
TRBV30	once	NA	TRBJ2-1	TGTGCCTGGAGTGGGGGTCGGAATGGTAATGAGCAGTTCTTC	CAWSGGRNGNEQFF
TRBV4-3	NA	NA	TRBJ2-3	TGCGCCAGCAGCCAAGGAACCAGGGATATCTATACGCAGTATTTT	CASSQGTRDIYTQYF
TRBV6-5	NA	NA	TRBJ2-2	TGTGCCAGCAGTTACGATCGAACCGGGGAGCTGTTTTTT	CASSYDRTGELFF
TRBV19	NA	NA	TRBJ1-5	TGTGCCAGTAGGGACGTCAATCAGCCCCAGCATTTT	CASRDVNQPQHF
TRBV19	NA	NA	TRBJ1-5	TGTGCCAGTAGTCCCCGATTGGAGCCCCAGCATTTT	CASSPRLEPQHF
TRBV6-5	NA	NA	TRBJ2-3	TGTGCCAGCAGTTACGTGTCCGGGGATACGCAGTATTTT	CASSYVSGDTQYF
TRBV4-1	NA	NA	TRBJ2-1	TGCGCCCGCAGCCAAGGGGGGGGCAGGGGTGTCTACAATGAGCAGTTCTTC	CARSQGGGRGVYNEQFF
TRBV4-3	NA	TRBD2	TRBJ2-1	TGCGCCAGCAGCCCGGCGTGGGGGGCGGGAGGGAACAATGAGCAGTTCTTC	CASSPAWGAGGNNEQFF
TRBV28	NA	NA	TRBJ1-1	TGTGCCAGCAGTTTAGTCAGGAACACTGAAGCTTTCTTT	CASSLVRNTEAFF
TRBV7-2	NA	TRBD2	TRBJ2-3	TGTGCCAGCAGCTTAGGGCGGGGGATAGATACGCAGTATTTT	CASSLGRGIDTQYF
TRBV30	NA	NA	TRBJ1-3	TGTGCCTGGAGTGCGAAGTCTGGAAACACCATATATTTT	CAWSAKSGNTIYF
TRBV12-3/TRBV12-4	once	NA	TRBJ1-1	TGTGCCAGCGCAGGGGCGGTTCCTGAAGCTTTCTTT	CASAGAVPEAFF
TRBV12-3/TRBV12-4	NA	NA	TRBJ2-3	TGTGCCAGTAGTAAGCGAGGCACAGATACGCAGTATTTT	CASSKRGTDTQYF
TRBV29-1	NA	TRBD1	TRBJ1-6	TGCAGCGACCGCCGGTACAGGGGATCACCCCTCCACTTT	CSDRRYRGSPLHF
TRBV2	NA	NA	TRBJ2-6	TGTGCCAGCAGTGGAGGGGGCTCTGGGGCCAACGTCCTGACTTTC	CASSGGGSGANVLTF
TRBV7-8	NA	TRBD2	TRBJ2-7	TGTGCCAGCAGCTCCGGGGCGGGACTAGTCTACGAGCAGTACTTC	CASSSGAGLVYEQYF
TRBV5-4	NA	TRBD1	TRBJ1-2	TGTGCCAGCAGCGTGGGACAGGAGGGCTATGGCTACACCTTC	CASSVGQEGYGYTF
TRBV6-1	few	TRBD2	TRBJ2-1	TGTGCCAGCAGTGATCGACTAGCGGGAGGCGATGAGCAGTTCTTC	CASSDRLAGGDEQFF
TRBV7-3	few	NA	TRBJ2-2	TGTGCCAGCAGCTTAACGGCCGGGGAGCTGTTTTTT	CASSLTAGELFF